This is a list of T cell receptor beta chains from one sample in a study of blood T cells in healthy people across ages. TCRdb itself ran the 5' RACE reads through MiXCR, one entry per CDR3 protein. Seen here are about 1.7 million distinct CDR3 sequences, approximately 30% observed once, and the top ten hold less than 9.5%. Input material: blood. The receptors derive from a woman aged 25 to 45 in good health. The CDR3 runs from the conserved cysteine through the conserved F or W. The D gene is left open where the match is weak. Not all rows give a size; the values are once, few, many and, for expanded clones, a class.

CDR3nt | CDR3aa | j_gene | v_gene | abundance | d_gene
TGCGCCAGCAGCTTGGGGAACCTCATGGATACGCAGTATTTT | CASSLGNLMDTQYF | TRBJ2-3 | TRBV5-1 | - | -
TGCAGTACTCAGGCTTCTAGCGGGGGGTACAATGAGCAGTTCTTC | CSTQASSGGYNEQFF | TRBJ2-1 | TRBV20-1 | - | TRBD2
TGTGCCAGCAGCCGGGGAGGGGCCCTAGCCTACGAGCAGTACTTC | CASSRGGALAYEQYF | TRBJ2-7 | TRBV7-2 | - | TRBD2
TGTGCCGGCAGTTTAGGGGGTACAGATACGCAGTATTTT | CAGSLGGTDTQYF | TRBJ2-3 | TRBV27 | - | -
TGTGCCAGCAGCCCGGGGACAGACCGTGGTCAGCCCCAGCATTTT | CASSPGTDRGQPQHF | TRBJ1-5 | TRBV7-9 | few | TRBD1
TGTGCCAGCGGCCGGGACCCCCTTAGTTGGCCCCTCCACTTT | CASGRDPLSWPLHF | TRBJ1-6 | TRBV28 | - | -
TGTGCCTGCAGAGAGGGGATACCCTACGAGCAGTACTTC | CACREGIPYEQYF | TRBJ2-7 | TRBV2 | few | -
TGCGCCAGCAGCCGATGGTTTGGAGACGAGCAGTACTTC | CASSRWFGDEQYF | TRBJ2-7 | TRBV4-1 | few | -
TGTGCCAGCAGCCATTGGGGCACCAAAAACATTCAGTACTTC | CASSHWGTKNIQYF | TRBJ2-4 | TRBV12-3/TRBV12-4 | - | -
TGCAGTGCTAACCTTCGGGGTCGGGATCGGGGAGCTTTCTTT | CSANLRGRDRGAFF | TRBJ1-1 | TRBV20-1 | few | -
TGCGCCAGCAGCTTGGGAGCGTTTGGCAATGAGCAGTTCTTC | CASSLGAFGNEQFF | TRBJ2-1 | TRBV5-1 | few | -
TGTACCAGCAGCCCCACAGGGGTTGATGTTTACAATGAGCAGTTCTTC | CTSSPTGVDVYNEQFF | TRBJ2-1 | TRBV4-2 | - | TRBD1
TGCAGTGCTAGAGATCTGGTCTTAAACAATGAGCAGTTCTTC | CSARDLVLNNEQFF | TRBJ2-1 | TRBV20-1 | - | -
TGTGCCGGCAGCTTAGCGGCGGGGGGGCCTTACGAGCAGTACTTC | CAGSLAAGGPYEQYF | TRBJ2-7 | TRBV7-2 | once | TRBD2
TGTGCCAGCTCACCCGGGACAGGGAGGTTGTACGAGCAGTACTTC | CASSPGTGRLYEQYF | TRBJ2-7 | TRBV18 | few | TRBD1
TGTGCCACTGCGGGGACAGGGGATGGCTACACCTTC | CATAGTGDGYTF | TRBJ1-2 | TRBV10-3 | many | TRBD1
TGTGCTAGTGGTGAAGGGGTTAGTTACGAGCAGTACTTC | CASGEGVSYEQYF | TRBJ2-7 | TRBV12-5 | many | -
TGCAGTGCCCTAGTATGGGGGGCGAGGGAGCAGTACTTC | CSALVWGAREQYF | TRBJ2-7 | TRBV20-1 | many | -
TGTGCCATCAGTGAACTTAGGACTAGCTCCTACAATGAGCAGTTCTTC | CAISELRTSSYNEQFF | TRBJ2-1 | TRBV10-3 | few | TRBD2
TGTGCCAGCAGCCGGGCGTGGGAGCAGTACTTC | CASSRAWEQYF | TRBJ2-7 | TRBV3-1 | many | -